The text below deals with one T cell receptor beta chain. Its antigen is currently unknown. The TCR beta CDR3 regions underwent amplification using RNA transcripts as the source. First-round RT-PCR of the TCR CDR3 relied on the HTBI primer set. TCRdb re-derived calls from the multiplex PCR reads in MiXCR, one entry per CDR3 protein. The sample includes about 500,000 distinct CDR3 sequences, around 16% of them seen just once. The data originate from a study of T cells in Graves' hyperthyroidism and ophthalmopathy. On the study more broadly: Peripheral blood was obtained at initial diagnosis, preceding any treatment. Study conclusions and caveats: Most thyroid clonotypes that were expanded above 0.001 also turned up in blood. Ophthalmopathy cases were set apart from stable hyperthyroidism by a 13 V-J model.

The PBMCs had their origin in 7.5 to 10 ml of fresh peripheral blood. From germline, CDR1 is MNHEY and CDR2 SVGAGI. Trimming stripped 0 bases from V and 3 bases from J, with 6 bases between. This CDR3 has 13 residues. V gene TRBV6-5 combines with J gene TRBJ2-7; D gene unclear. The sequence came from a woman in her 30s with Graves' ophthalmopathy. The sample was blood. CDR3 nucleotide sequence: TGTGCCAGCAGTTACTCTAGGATCTACGAGCAGTACTTC. This codes for CASSYSRIYEQYF.